This TCR beta chain was sequenced in a study of technical replicates of blood from four donors. The germline V and J ends were trimmed by 1 base and 8 bases, with 15 bases remaining between them. The CDR3 runs to 15 residues. The germline V gene has CDR1 MNHNS and CDR2 SASEGT. Some clones are missing from TCRdb's copy, which holds only in-frame ones; the method was immunoSEQ multiplex PCR. The repertoire holds 80,000 to 95,000 clones, with about 95% as singletons. The receptor was derived from a human donor in good health. Specimen: T cells isolated from PBMCs. The rearrangement joins TRBV6-1 to TRBJ2-1, with TRBD2 as a possible D gene (5 bases). The CDR3 spells CASSEVGFKDYEQFF. The CDR3 DNA follows: TGTGCCAGCAGTGAAGTTGGTTTTAAGGACTATGAGCAGTTCTTC.